The next 27 T cell receptor beta chains were all read from a single sample in a study of blood T cell repertoires in COVID-19. Method: immunoSEQ multiplex PCR; TCRdb's copy keeps in-frame clones and lacks some. The sample contains more than 85,000 clones, more than 60% of which appear only once. The sample consisted of peripheral blood. These receptor sequences come from a man in his 70s with acute or convalescent COVID-19.

V gene TRBV30 combines with J gene TRBJ2-7; D is ambiguous. The CDR3 length is 13 residues. Germline CDR1 reads GTSNPN; CDR2 reads SVGIG (reference sequence). Between the trimmed V and J ends, which lost 1 base and 3 bases, there was a span of 10 bases. The CDR3: CAWSGEAGYEQYF. The CDR3, as DNA: TGTGCCTGGAGTGGAGAAGCAGGCTACGAGCAGTACTTC.

The rearrangement joins TRBV4-2 to TRBJ2-5, with D hard to call. The germline CDR1 and CDR2 sequences are LGHNA and YNFKEQ. V dropped 1 base and J dropped 5 bases, with 11 bases sitting between them. This CDR3 spans 14 amino acids. This CDR3 is CASSQVDARETQYF. Written as DNA, the CDR3 is TGTGCCAGCAGCCAAGTAGATGCGCGGGAGACCCAGTACTTC.

The gene calls are TRBV5-8 and TRBJ1-1, with D hard to call. The CDR3 is made up of 12 amino acids. V dropped 4 bases and J dropped 4 bases, with 8 bases sitting between them. Germline assignment: CDR1 SGHTS and CDR2 YDEGEE. The CDR3 nucleotides are TGTGCCAGCAGCCCGGCGGTCACTGAAGCTTTCTTT. Translating gives CASSPAVTEAFF. Filled out from reference TRBV5-8 and TRBJ1-1, the complete variable domain reads EAGVTQSPTHLIKTRGQQATLRCSPISGHTSVYWYQQALGLGLQFLLWYDEGEERNRGNFPPRFSGRQFPNYSSELNVNALELEDSALYLCASSPAVTEAFFGQGTRLTVV.

The chain has TRBV7-9 and TRBJ1-4; 9 positions match TRBD1. This CDR3 region has 16 residues. The germline CDR1 and CDR2 sequences are SEHNR and FQNEAQ (reference sequence). CDR3 protein: CVTPGQGTATNEKLFF. CDR3 bases: TGTGTTACCCCGGGACAGGGAACTGCAACTAATGAAAAACTGTTTTTT.

The rearrangement joins TRBV19 to TRBJ2-2; 7 bases match TRBD1. Germline loops: CDR1 LNHDA, CDR2 SQIVND (reference sequence). The CDR3 consists of 16 residues. V lost 6 bases and J lost 3; bases outside the gene matches: 10. The CDR3 here is CASSHTDRVDTGELFF. The CDR3 coding sequence is TGTGCCAGTAGCCATACCGACAGGGTTGACACCGGGGAGCTGTTTTTT.

This chain connects TRBV19 to TRBJ1-1; D uncertain. CDR3 size: 16 residues. V shed 5 bases and J shed 0 bases, with 16 bases lying between them. Germline assignment: CDR1 LNHDA and CDR2 SQIVND (reference sequence). The CDR3 DNA reads TGTGCCAGTAGTGATAGCGGCGGGCGGGTGAACACTGAAGCTTTCTTT. It encodes CASSDSGGRVNTEAFF.

The chain recombines TRBV7-8 with TRBJ2-7; TRBD1 matches at 9 bases. The CDR3 totals 15 residues. The germline V gene encodes CDR1 SGHVS and CDR2 FQNEAQ. Germline trimming cut 5 bases from V and 4 bases from J; bases unmatched to any gene: 9. The CDR3 spells CASSKSGTGSYEQYF. Written as DNA, the CDR3 is TGTGCCAGCAGCAAATCCGGGACAGGGTCGTACGAGCAGTACTTC. The complete variable domain, with remaining parts taken from reference TRBV7-8 and TRBJ2-7, reads GAGVSQSPRYKVAKRGQDVALRCDPISGHVSLFWYQQALGQGPEFLTYFQNEAQLDKSGLPSDRFFAERPEGSVSTLKIQRTQQEDSAVYLCASSKSGTGSYEQYFGPGTRLTVT.

This sequence joins TRBV28 and TRBJ1-1; TRBD1 matches 9 bases. After removal of 5 bases from V and 4 bases from J, the junction contained 2 bases not matched to a gene. The CDR3 contains 13 residues. CDR1 is MDHEN, CDR2 SYDVKM, per germline. The CDR3 reads CASSRDRATEAFF. In DNA form, the CDR3 reads TGTGCCAGCAGTCGGGACAGGGCCACTGAAGCTTTCTTT.

The chain uses TRBV9 and TRBJ2-7; D may be TRBD2 (5 bases). The CDR3 has 15 residues. Trimming stripped 6 bases from V and 3 bases from J, with 19 bases between. Germline V gene sequence: CDR1 SGDLS, CDR2 YYNGEE. Here the CDR3 DNA reads TGTGCCAGCACCCCCTGGGGAAGCGGAAACTACGAGCAGTACTTC. Amino acids: CASTPWGSGNYEQYF.

The V and J genes are TRBV13 and TRBJ2-1, with TRBD2 matching over 9 bases. The germline gives CDR1 PRHDT, CDR2 FYEKMQ (reference sequence). Unmatched junction bases numbered 6, after V lost 4 bases and J lost 5 bases. This CDR3 region has 15 residues. CDR3 protein: CASSYSGRIHNEQFF. The CDR3 DNA is TGTGCCAGCAGCTATAGCGGGAGAATCCACAATGAGCAGTTCTTC. The whole variable domain, filled in from reference TRBV13 and TRBJ2-1, reads AAGVIQSPRHLIKEKRETATLKCYPIPRHDTVYWYQQGPGQDPQFLISFYEKMQSDKGSIPDRFSAQQFSDYHSELNMSSLELGDSALYFCASSYSGRIHNEQFFGPGTRLTVL.

This chain's CDR3 is CASSPETSGFSYEQYF. DNA of the CDR3: TGTGCCAGCAGCCCGGAGACTAGCGGGTTCTCCTACGAGCAGTACTTC. The gene calls are TRBV7-2 and TRBJ2-7; 10 bases are a match to TRBD2. Trimming removed 5 bases from V and 0 bases from J; junction bases left unmatched: 7. The CDR3 is 16 residues long. Germline loops: CDR1 SGHTA, CDR2 FQGNSA.

This clone was observed once. The chain carries TRBV18 and TRBJ1-2, with D possibly being TRBD1 (5 bases). The CDR3 loop spans 14 amino acids. Trimming took off 2 bases at V and 3 bases at J, with 10 bases between the two ends. The germline gives CDR1 KGHSH, CDR2 LQKENI. In DNA form, the CDR3 reads TGTGCCAGCTCACCATCTACAGGAGACTATGGCTACACCTTC. Its protein product is CASSPSTGDYGYTF.

V usage is TRBV19 and J usage is TRBJ2-1; TRBD2 aligns across 14 bases. The CDR3 has 19 amino acids. The ends lost 5 bases at V and 3 bases at J; junction bases unmatched: 12. Germline V gene sequence: CDR1 LNHDA, CDR2 SQIVND (reference sequence). CDR3 amino acids: CASSGSRTSGRLDYNEQFF. CDR3 sequence (DNA): TGTGCCAGTAGTGGCAGCCGGACTAGCGGGAGGTTAGACTACAATGAGCAGTTCTTC.

The rearrangement uses TRBV27 and TRBJ1-3, with D maybe TRBD1 (6 bases). V was trimmed by 6 bases and J by 8 bases, leaving 20 bases between them. Germline lookup yields CDR1 MNHEY and CDR2 SMNVEV (reference sequence). The CDR3 spans 15 residues. In nucleotides, the CDR3 is TGTGCCAGCAGGACCACAACCGGGACAATAGACACCATATATTTT. It translates to CASRTTTGTIDTIYF.

The chain combines TRBV27 with TRBJ1-3; perhaps TRBD1 as D (5 bases). This CDR3 contains 15 residues. CDR1 and CDR2 (germline): MNHEY, SMNVEV (reference sequence). V was pared by 1 base and J by 2 bases, with 9 bases between. The DNA for the CDR3 is TGTGCCAGCAGTTTATTGGGAGGGGCTGGAAACACCATATATTTT. It is translated as CASSLLGGAGNTIYF.

The rearrangement links TRBV7-2 to TRBJ2-2; D is undetermined. The CDR3 totals 14 residues. In germline, CDR1 is SGHTA, CDR2 FQGNSA. V was trimmed by 3 bases and J by 1 base, leaving 6 bases between them. The CDR3 loop reads CASSLRRNTGELFF. The CDR3 nucleotides are TGTGCCAGCAGCTTGAGAAGGAACACCGGGGAGCTGTTTTTT.

The chain has TRBV29-1 and TRBJ2-1; maybe TRBD1 (6 bases). Trimming shortened V by 6 bases and J by 6 bases, and 15 bases separated the two germline ends. From germline, CDR1 is SQVTM and CDR2 ANQGSEA. The length of the CDR3 is 13 residues. The CDR3 is CSVGRQGPNEQFF. CDR3 DNA sequence: TGCAGCGTAGGTCGGCAGGGGCCCAATGAGCAGTTCTTC.

The V and J genes are TRBV28 and TRBJ1-4; D not certain. Germline loops: CDR1 MDHEN, CDR2 SYDVKM. V dropped 6 bases and J dropped 8 bases, with 13 bases sitting between them. CDR3 size: 13 residues. The CDR3 coding sequence is TGTGCCAGCAGGCGAGACAAGCCGGAAAAACTGTTTTTT. Protein: CASRRDKPEKLFF.

V gene TRBV3-1 (or the pseudogene TRBV3-2) combines with J gene TRBJ1-6; D gene uncertain. Germline V gene sequence: CDR1 LGHDT, CDR2 YNNKEL (reference sequence). V was trimmed by 0 bases and J by 8 bases, leaving 5 bases between them. The CDR3 sequence is 13 residues long. The CDR3 DNA reads as TGTGCCAGCAGCCAAGATCCTCATTCACCCCTCCACTTT. It codes for CASSQDPHSPLHF.

This clone was seen only once. The chain has TRBV19 and TRBJ2-1, with 11 bases matching TRBD2. The CDR3 length is 17 residues. Germline V gene lookup returns CDR1 LNHDA and CDR2 SQIVND (reference sequence). V shed 9 bases and J 0 bases; nucleotides not matched to a gene: 10. CDR3 loop: CARGTTSGKSSYNEQFF. In DNA form, the CDR3 reads TGTGCCAGGGGGACGACTAGCGGGAAATCCTCCTACAATGAGCAGTTCTTC.

The genes are TRBV1 and TRBJ1-1; the table's D call of TRBD1 was not tested on the DNA. TRBV1 is a pseudogene locus. The CDR3 is 15 amino acids. The CDR3 region is CTSSQGQPGSSQAFF. DNA of the CDR3: TGCACCAGCAGCCAAGGACAGCCCGGATCGTCCCAAGCTTTCTTT.

At least ten counts were recorded for this clone. The CDR3 DNA reads TGTGCCAGCAGTGAAGTAAACAGCTACCGATCGATCTCTGGAAACACCATATATTTT. Translation: CASSEVNSYRSISGNTIYF. The chain has TRBV6-1 and TRBJ1-3; the D is unclear. The germline V gene has CDR1 MNHNS and CDR2 SASEGT. The V gene lost 1 base and the J gene lost 0 bases, with 19 bases spanning the gap. CDR3 size: 19 residues.

The rearrangement uses TRBV6-2 or TRBV6-3 and TRBJ1-1, with TRBD1 matching 10 bases. The CDR3 covers 16 residues. V gave up 0 bases and J gave up 7 bases; unmatched junction bases: 8. CDR1 and CDR2 from the germline V gene are MNHEY and SVGEGT. The CDR3 sequence: CASSYSIRQGAGEAFF. CDR3 nucleotides: TGTGCCAGCAGTTACTCGATTCGACAGGGGGCTGGTGAAGCTTTCTTT.

CDR3 region: CASSLSIGNTIYF. CDR3 coding DNA: TGTGCCAGCAGTTTATCCATTGGAAACACCATATATTTT. The V call is TRBV27, the J call TRBJ1-3; no reliable D call. CDR1 and CDR2 (germline): MNHEY, SMNVEV (reference sequence). The ends were cut back, 0 bases at V and 3 bases at J, with 3 bases in the middle. The CDR3 totals 13 residues.

CDR3 loop: CASSPRLAGENTGELFF. DNA of the CDR3: TGTGCCAGCAGCCCGCGACTAGCGGGGGAGAACACCGGGGAGCTGTTTTTT. This chain uses TRBV7-6 with TRBJ2-2, with 12 nucleotides matching TRBD2. This CDR3 is 17 amino acids long. V dropped 5 bases and J dropped 1; count of bases not matched to a gene: 5. In germline, CDR1 is SGHVS, CDR2 FNYEAQ. Using reference TRBV7-6 and TRBJ2-2 for the parts outside the CDR3, the full variable domain is GAGVSQSPRYKVTKRGQDVALRCDPISGHVSLYWYRQALGQGPEFLTYFNYEAQQDKSGLPNDRFSAERPEGSISTLTIQRTEQRDSAMYRCASSPRLAGENTGELFFGEGSRLTVL.

CDR3 in amino acids: CASGESAWGQPQHF. CDR3 bases: TGTGCCAGCGGGGAGTCAGCCTGGGGTCAGCCCCAGCATTTT. V usage is TRBV28 and J usage is TRBJ1-5, with D unresolved. Trimming pared 8 bases from V and 6 bases from J, leaving 17 bases between. Germline V gene sequence: CDR1 MDHEN, CDR2 SYDVKM. The CDR3 is 14 amino acids.

V and J are TRBV7-3 and TRBJ2-1, with 10 bases aligning to TRBD2. This CDR3 is built from 13 residues. Germline CDR1 is SGHTA and CDR2 is FQGTGA. Trimming removed 5 bases from V and 10 bases from J; junction bases left unmatched: 5. The CDR3 region has the DNA TGTGCCAGCAGCCCATTACTAGCGGGAGAGCAGTTCTTC. Protein product: CASSPLLAGEQFF.